This paragraph reports one TCR beta chain. The specificity of this receptor is unknown. No clone much larger than this one lies a single base away; base qualities are absent. This sample was included in a study of cytomegalovirus exposure and HLA in healthy donors (dated 2017 in TCRdb). The study in broad terms: According to an earlier analysis of a few hundred of the donors, roughly 180 million T cells yielded 117 million unique TCR beta sequences and 276 Gb of sequence data. An early release covering around 630 HLA-typed donors comprised roughly 300 gigabases of sequencing data and 85 million to 100 million unique TCR sequences. Of the roughly 420 genotyped donors, 70% to 90% were placed in the genetic ancestry cluster associated with self-reported Caucasian donors. The aim of the study was to test whether cataloging public T cell receptors could identify signatures of past pathogen exposure. The study used immunosequencing to profile the T cell repertoires of 600 to 850 subjects and linked those repertoires to cytomegalovirus serostatus. A separate validation cohort of 100 to 150 different subjects was used in addition to the 666-subject first cohort. High-throughput TCR immunosequencing, statistical association of individual TCRs with disease status, and machine learning were combined to predict cytomegalovirus infection status. In a later analysis, previously published TCR beta repertoires from about 640 donors were re-analyzed and high-resolution HLA genotyping was added so that TCR occurrence patterns could be studied. Rather than using new phenotypic data, the later analysis identified candidate immune exposures from TCR beta sequences and from how often those sequences occurred across donors. An earlier analysis of approximately 580 of the donors used high-throughput TCR beta sequencing to judge whether each TCR beta V gene segment behaved as functional or pseudogenic. Donor age, sex, ethnicity and CMV serostatus were collected together with the repertoire data. A later genetic analysis took genome-wide SNP genotypes for about 65% of the 666 donors and used that subset as a discovery cohort. Every discovery cohort repertoire had been produced on one sequencing platform. HLA typing covered class I and class II loci at four-digit resolution. The number of donors typed differed by locus, with roughly 620-640 for A, B, C, DRB1 and DQB1, over 500 for DQA1, under 610 for DPA1, and 450 to 480 for DPB1. Because of strong linkage in the cohort, roughly five DR-DQ haplotypes were treated as single units for association and clustering. Among roughly 400 genotyped donors of the cohort, an average of about 240,000 unique TCR beta nucleotide sequences were sequenced per donor, roughly 18% of them non-productive.

Here is what the overall study found, with its caveats: In a later analysis, about 17,000 TCR beta sequences were associated with specific HLA alleles at a false discovery rate of 0.05. A later genetic analysis reported fewer N-insertions in productive TCRs among donors in an Asian-associated ancestry cluster than the approximately 670-donor mean. Because some donors lacked HLA typing at each locus, the association tests relied only on the typed subset. Broadly in line with IMGT annotations, most TCR beta V segments showed up in productive rearrangements about 87% or about 30% of the time in an earlier analysis of 587 of the donors. In both the original and validation cohorts, the classifier was reported to diagnose cytomegalovirus status with high specificity and sensitivity. In this cohort, only TCR beta chains were sequenced, and detectable features were limited by the absence of alpha or paired-chain data. The sequencing pipeline was judged likely to have produced a cluster of highly shared sequence variants as a technical artifact. Some IMGT-functional V segments, including TRBV6-2 and TRBV6-3, could not be distinguished by the 87-base-pair reads and were therefore excluded. The presence/absence analyses assumed that sequencing depth was roughly uniform across donors, and that assumption may not be true. A further reported finding was that TCR beta sequences accurately predicted the HLA-A and HLA-B alleles for most subjects in the first cohort. A later analysis found that HLA-associated TCR beta chains were more clonally expanded and had lower generation probabilities than equally common non-associated chains. Most TCR sequences were seen in very few donors, while some public TCRs were found in many individuals. Correlated functional status among segregating V segments might reflect linkage disequilibrium, but an unknown experimental factor could not be ruled out. Strong co-occurrence of HLA alleles, especially DR and DQ, made assigning TCR associations to individual alleles difficult. In the study, 150 to 200 TCR beta chains were listed as associated with cytomegalovirus. A later analysis reported that several top co-occurrence clusters appeared linked to parvovirus B19, influenza, CMV and Epstein-Barr virus. An association between a missense DCLRE1C variant and V-gene and J-gene trimming of TCR beta chains was found in a later genetic analysis and replicated in an independent cohort. In a later analysis, the rate of TCR association differed among HLA loci, with DRB1 alleles having the most associated TCRs and HLA-C alleles having the fewest. A later analysis found that most CMV-associated TCR beta chains appeared HLA-restricted, with HLA associations seemingly driven largely by CMV exposure. Immune exposure information for the cohort was limited to CMV serostatus. A few of the identified cytomegalovirus-associated TCR beta chains were confirmed in vitro to be specific for cytomegalovirus antigens. The earlier analysis of almost 600 of the donors excluded roughly 16 rarely observed V segments, including chromosome 9 orphons, because counts were too low. It was suggested by the authors that the approach could potentially be generalized to other disease states and immunological phenotypes.

The cohort comprised around 700 healthy bone marrow donors. Cohort members were all nominally healthy when sampled, although unrecorded immune exposures were likely present. The donor tested CMV seropositive and was one of the 289 seropositive cohort members. Every donor gave a peripheral blood sample, and the peripheral blood mononuclear cells from that sample were used for TCR beta sequencing. Genomic DNA extraction from the blood cell samples was performed with the Qiagen DNeasy Blood Extraction Kit. Receptors were amplified or captured by the immunoSEQ multiplex PCR assay. For the multiplex PCR, a mixture combining 60 forward primers for TCR Vbeta segments and 13 reverse primers for TCR Jbeta segments was used. The CDR3 region of rearranged TCR beta genes was amplified from genomic DNA by a multiplex PCR assay. The Illumina HiSeq System was used to sequence the amplified TCR beta libraries as 87-base-pair reads. The source study handled its data this way. In a later analysis, tens of millions of unique TCR beta chains were counted across the approximately 620 repertoires, and approximately 9.9 million of these chains were shared by at least two donors. Raw reads were error-corrected and collapsed into unique sequences by a nearest-neighbor algorithm in which closely related sequences were merged to remove PCR and sequencing errors. Alignment of CDR3 sequences to IMGT reference sequences was used to assign V, D and J gene segments. For a sequence to be retained, at least a six-nucleotide match to both a V gene segment and a J gene segment was required. Rearrangements were called productive when the CDR3 lacked stop codons and stayed in frame with V and J; all others were non-productive. Following IMGT convention, CDR3 was defined as the stretch from the second conserved V-encoded cysteine up to the conserved J-encoded phenylalanine. In an earlier analysis of around 540 of the donors, sequences lacking an unambiguous match to a single V gene segment were excluded. An earlier analysis of over 450 of the donors classified V segments as functional when productive rearrangements were above 56.7% and as segregating when the standard deviation between donors was above 5%. A statistical classification framework was built for diagnosing cytomegalovirus status from the catalog of TCR beta chain sequences. In a later analysis, TCR nucleotide sequences were compared against IMGT/GENE-DB human TR gene sequences so that V and J genes could be assigned. Using the TCRdist pipeline, a later analysis assigned CDR3 sequences along with most-parsimonious VDJ recombination scenarios. A later analysis defined each TCR beta chain by its CDR3 amino acid sequence plus V-gene family, and excluded reads lacking a unique V-gene family. A later analysis removed 550 to 700 highly shared, low-generation-probability nucleotide sequences to deal with suspected cross-contamination and a sequencing artifact. For each public chain, a later analysis derived a clonal expansion index from normalized ranks of inferred template counts within each repertoire. In a later analysis, generation probabilities were computed using a VDJ recombination model fitted to out-of-frame rearrangements, and the results were checked against IGoR. Hypergeometric tests were used in a later analysis to score TCR-TCR, TCR-HLA and TCR-CMV co-occurrence, with a repertoire-size bias correction applied to the TCR pairs. A later analysis estimated false discovery rates by permuting HLA or CMV assignments 20 times. In a later analysis, co-occurring TCRs were grouped using DBSCAN, and TCRdist sequence similarity was added for clustering within HLA-allele-positive subsets. Repertoires with fewer than 30,000 or more than 120,000 public chains were left out of co-occurrence clustering, as were five repertoires with anomalous nucleotide sharing. Here the immuneACCESS table is served through TCRdb, limited to in-frame sequences with V and J called. Missing clones are a known gap in these copies; in checked studies unresolved V genes cover under half, and the rest lacks a known reason. V and J calls and clone size are as listed in that table; D and trimming were resolved from the DNA. This sample is represented by some 120,000 clones; around 77% of them were singletons. Over 10% of the sample lies in the top ten.

CDR1 SGDLS and CDR2 YYNGEE were looked up in the germline V gene. The V end gives up 4 bases and the J end 6 bases, leaving 9 bases in the junction not matched to a gene. The CDR3 runs 16 residues from the cysteine to the phenylalanine. Only the CDR3 region is kept as DNA, spanning 48 bases read in frame from base 1. Sequenced input: PBMCs. Recombination joined TRBV9 with TRBJ2-1; TRBD2 agrees with 11 junctional bases. The source of this sequence is a woman between 40 and 55 years old in good health and CMV-seropositive. The DNA sequence is given as TGTGCCAGCAGCAGAAGACTAGCGGGATTGAGCAATGAGCAGTTCTTC. Its product reads: CASSRRLAGLSNEQFF.